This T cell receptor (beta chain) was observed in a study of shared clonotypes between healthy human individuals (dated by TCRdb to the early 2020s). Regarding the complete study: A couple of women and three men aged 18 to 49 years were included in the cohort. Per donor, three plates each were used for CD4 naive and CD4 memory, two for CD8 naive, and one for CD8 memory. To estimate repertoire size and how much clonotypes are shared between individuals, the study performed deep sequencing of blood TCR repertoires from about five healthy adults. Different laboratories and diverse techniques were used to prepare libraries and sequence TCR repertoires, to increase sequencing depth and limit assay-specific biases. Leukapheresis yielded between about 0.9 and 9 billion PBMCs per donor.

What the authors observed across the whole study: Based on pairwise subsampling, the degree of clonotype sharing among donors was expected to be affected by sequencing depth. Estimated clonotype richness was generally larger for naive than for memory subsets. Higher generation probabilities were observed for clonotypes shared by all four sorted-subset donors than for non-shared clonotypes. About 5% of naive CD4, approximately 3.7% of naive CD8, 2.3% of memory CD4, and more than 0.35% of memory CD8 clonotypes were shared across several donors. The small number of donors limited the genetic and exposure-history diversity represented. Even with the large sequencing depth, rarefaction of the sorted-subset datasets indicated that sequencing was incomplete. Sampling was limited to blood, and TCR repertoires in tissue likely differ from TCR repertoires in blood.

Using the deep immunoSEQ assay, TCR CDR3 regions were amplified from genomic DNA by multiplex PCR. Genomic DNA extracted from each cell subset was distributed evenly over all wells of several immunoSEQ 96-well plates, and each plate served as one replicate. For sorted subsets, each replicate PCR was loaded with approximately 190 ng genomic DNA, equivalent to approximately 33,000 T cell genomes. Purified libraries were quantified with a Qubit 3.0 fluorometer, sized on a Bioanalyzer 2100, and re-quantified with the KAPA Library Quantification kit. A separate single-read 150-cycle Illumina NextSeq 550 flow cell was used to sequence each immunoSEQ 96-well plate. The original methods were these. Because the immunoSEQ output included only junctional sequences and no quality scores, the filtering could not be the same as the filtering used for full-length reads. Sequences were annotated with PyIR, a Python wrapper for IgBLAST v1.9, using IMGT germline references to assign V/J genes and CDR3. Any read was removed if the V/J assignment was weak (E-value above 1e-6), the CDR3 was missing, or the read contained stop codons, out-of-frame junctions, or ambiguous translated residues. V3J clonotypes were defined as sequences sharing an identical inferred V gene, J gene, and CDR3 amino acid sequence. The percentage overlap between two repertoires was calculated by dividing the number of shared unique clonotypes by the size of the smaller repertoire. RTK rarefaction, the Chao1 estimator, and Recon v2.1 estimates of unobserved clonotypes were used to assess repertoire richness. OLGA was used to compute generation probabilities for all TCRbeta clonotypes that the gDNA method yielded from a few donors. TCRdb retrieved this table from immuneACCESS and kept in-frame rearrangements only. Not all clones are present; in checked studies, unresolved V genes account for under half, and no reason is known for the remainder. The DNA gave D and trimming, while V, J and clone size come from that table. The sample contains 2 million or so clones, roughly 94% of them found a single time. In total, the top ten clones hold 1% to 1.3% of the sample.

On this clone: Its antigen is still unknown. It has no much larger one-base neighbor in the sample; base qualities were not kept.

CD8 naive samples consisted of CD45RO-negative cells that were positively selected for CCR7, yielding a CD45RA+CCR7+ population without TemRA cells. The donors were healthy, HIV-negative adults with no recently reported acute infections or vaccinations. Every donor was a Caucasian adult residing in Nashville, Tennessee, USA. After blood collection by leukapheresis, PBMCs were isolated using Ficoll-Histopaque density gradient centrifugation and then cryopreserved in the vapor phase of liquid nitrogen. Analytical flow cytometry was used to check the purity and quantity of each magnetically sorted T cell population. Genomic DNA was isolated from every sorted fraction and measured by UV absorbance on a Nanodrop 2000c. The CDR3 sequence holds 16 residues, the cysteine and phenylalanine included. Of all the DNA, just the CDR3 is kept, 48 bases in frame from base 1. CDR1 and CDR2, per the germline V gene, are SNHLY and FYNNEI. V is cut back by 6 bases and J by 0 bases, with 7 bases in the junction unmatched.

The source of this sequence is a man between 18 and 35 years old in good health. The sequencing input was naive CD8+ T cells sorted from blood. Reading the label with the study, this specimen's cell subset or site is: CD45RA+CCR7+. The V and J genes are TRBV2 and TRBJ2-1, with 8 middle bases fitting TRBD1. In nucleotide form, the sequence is TGTGCCAGCAGCTCTACCGGACAGGGCTCCTACAATGAGCAGTTCTTC. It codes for CASSSTGQGSYNEQFF.